Presented here are 27 T cell receptor beta chains from one specimen sequenced in a study of blood T cells in healthy people across ages. Alongside a J-beta primer mix, a sample-barcoded 5' primer served in a second PCR lasting 7 to 11 cycles. TCRdb re-analysed the 5' RACE reads in MiXCR, keeping a single row per CDR3 protein. The sample shows roughly 2 million distinct CDR3 sequences, about 50% of them seen only once. The sequenced sample was blood. The origin of the receptors is a woman in her 40s in good health.

The chain is built from TRBV10-1 and TRBJ2-5; 13 positions agree with TRBD2. The better agreement between TRBJ2-1 and the DNA end casts doubt on the J call. The CDR3 is made up of 17 amino acids. Germline V CDR1 and CDR2: WNHNN, SYGVQD (reference sequence). CDR3 nucleotide sequence: TGCGCCAGCAGTGAAGGACTAGCGGGGGCAACACAAGAGACCCAGTTCTTC. Its protein product is CASSEGLAGATQETQFF.

The gene calls are TRBV20-1 and TRBJ2-3, with a tentative D call TRBD2 (5 bases). Trimming removed 1 base at V and 8 bases at J, with 16 bases between. The germline V gene encodes CDR1 DFQATT and CDR2 SNEGSKA (reference sequence). The CDR3 is made up of 14 amino acids. The CDR3 region is CSARASLGLPTQYF. The CDR3 DNA follows: TGCAGTGCTAGAGCTAGCTTAGGCCTTCCTACGCAGTATTTT.

The rearrangement links TRBV28 to TRBJ1-2, with 9 nucleotides matching TRBD1. V lost 5 bases, J lost 3 bases, and 7 bases stayed unmatched. Germline CDR1 reads MDHEN; CDR2 reads SYDVKM. CDR3 length equals 15 residues. The CDR3 nucleotides are TGTGCCAGCAGTCCGCAGACAGGGGGTTACTATGGCTACACCTTC. Protein: CASSPQTGGYYGYTF.

The CDR3 bases are TGTGCCAGCAGGCAGGGACAGAGACGCACAGATACGCAGTATTTT. Protein: CASRQGQRRTDTQYF. The V call is TRBV28, the J call TRBJ2-3; 7 bases are a match to TRBD1. In germline, CDR1 is MDHEN, CDR2 SYDVKM. This CDR3 comprises 15 residues. Losses at the gene ends were 6 bases for V and 1 base for J; bases not matched to a gene: 7.

This clonotype was seen a handful of times. This sequence joins TRBV14 and TRBJ2-1; 8 nucleotides align to TRBD2. This CDR3 region has 17 residues. V lost 1 base, J lost 4 bases, and 9 bases stayed unmatched. Germline V gene lookup returns CDR1 SGHDN and CDR2 FVKESK. CDR3 DNA: TGTGCCAGCAGCCAAGGGAGCGCGGGGGGCTTGTACAATGAGCAGTTCTTC. It yields the protein CASSQGSAGGLYNEQFF.

The chain recombines TRBV7-2 with TRBJ1-2, with no clear D. The CDR3 spans 15 residues. V lost 5 bases and J lost 4, with 17 bases in between. Germline CDR1 reads SGHTA; CDR2 reads FQGNSA. The CDR3 DNA reads TGTGCCAGCAGCGATAATAGCGATTGGGGCTATGGCTACACCTTC. This sequence encodes CASSDNSDWGYGYTF.

In this sample, this clonotype turned up once. The chain employs TRBV27 and TRBJ1-1; tentatively, D is TRBD1 (5 bases). Germline V lookup: CDR1 MNHEY, CDR2 SMNVEV (reference sequence). V gave up 5 bases and J gave up 8 bases, with 18 bases separating them. The CDR3 has 14 amino acids. In DNA, the CDR3 is TGTGCCAGCAGTCCCCGGGACCTCCCAAAAGAAGCTTTCTTT. This gives the protein CASSPRDLPKEAFF.

The V and J genes are TRBV3-1 and TRBJ2-3; weak D call: TRBD2 (6 bases). V gave up 6 bases and J gave up 5 bases, with 12 bases separating them. Germline CDR1 is LGHDT and CDR2 is YNNKEL (reference sequence). The CDR3 covers 13 residues. The CDR3, as DNA: TGTGCCAGCAGGAAGTTTAGCGGAGATACGCAGTATTTT. As protein: CASRKFSGDTQYF.

The chain combines TRBV24-1 with TRBJ2-1; the D call may be TRBD1 or TRBD2 (5 bases each). V lost 4 bases to trimming and J lost 5 bases, with 17 bases between them. Per the germline V gene, CDR1 is KGHDR and CDR2 is SFDVKD. The CDR3 totals 16 residues. CDR3 DNA sequence: TGTGCCACCAGTGACACCGGGACGATAACGAACAATGAGCAGTTCTTC. This encodes CATSDTGTITNNEQFF.

The chain combines TRBV7-2 with TRBJ2-3, with D unresolved. The length of the CDR3 is 14 residues. The V end was cut by 6 bases, the J end by 0 bases, with 10 bases between. Germline values: CDR1 SGHTA, CDR2 FQGNSA. The CDR3 DNA sequence: TGTGCCAGCAGGAGAATGGCCAGCACAGATACGCAGTATTTT. Its translation: CASRRMASTDTQYF.

The J gene is TRBJ2-1, the V gene TRBV20-1; 12 bases align to TRBD2. The CDR3 is 16 residues long. Losses at the gene ends were 5 bases for V and 1 base for J; bases not matched to a gene: 6. CDR1 DFQATT and CDR2 SNEGSKA come from the germline V gene (reference sequence). For the CDR3, the DNA is TGCAGTGCTCCCGATGGACTAGCGGGGTCCTACAATGAGCAGTTCTTC. Protein sequence: CSAPDGLAGSYNEQFF.

This clonotype was seen a handful of times. V is TRBV6-5 and J is TRBJ2-1; possibly TRBD1 for D (6 bases). The germline V gene has CDR1 MNHEY and CDR2 SVGAGI. The V and J ends lost 0 bases and 9 bases respectively, with 27 bases between them. The CDR3 is 19 amino acids. For the CDR3, the DNA is TGTGCCAGCAGTTACTCGAGAGTGGTGGTGGCAGGGGCCCCGTGTGAGCAGTTCTTC. Its translation is CASSYSRVVVAGAPCEQFF.

This clonotype was found a few times. V is TRBV4-3 and J is TRBJ2-5; 7 bases line up with TRBD2. CDR3 length: 16 residues. Germline loops: CDR1 LGHNA, CDR2 YSLEER. Trimming removed 1 base from V and 0 bases from J; junction bases left unmatched: 5. The CDR3 loop reads CASSQGWGGYQETQYF. The CDR3 nucleotides read TGCGCCAGCAGCCAAGGTTGGGGAGGGTACCAAGAGACCCAGTACTTC.

The rearrangement uses TRBV6-5 and TRBJ2-1; 9 bases fit TRBD2. Trimming took 10 bases from V and 6 from J; bases not matched to a gene: 13. Germline V gene sequence: CDR1 MNHEY, CDR2 SVGAGI. The CDR3 covers 15 residues. The CDR3 nucleotides read TGTGCCACCAGACTAGCGGCTCCGAACGGCAATGAGCAGTTCTTC. Its protein product is CATRLAAPNGNEQFF.

The gene calls are TRBV4-3 and TRBJ2-3; maybe TRBD2 (6 bases). The CDR3 runs to 16 residues. The V and J ends lost 0 bases and 6 bases respectively, with 16 bases between them. In germline, CDR1 is LGHNA, CDR2 YSLEER. The chain's CDR3 is CASSQDNGGEGDTQYF. In DNA, the CDR3 is TGCGCCAGCAGCCAAGATAACGGGGGTGAAGGGGATACGCAGTATTTT.

The chain joins TRBV6-2 or TRBV6-3 to TRBJ2-6, with D unclear. The germline V and J ends were trimmed by 2 bases and 3 bases, with 5 bases remaining between them. CDR3 size: 14 residues. The germline CDR1 and CDR2 sequences are MNHEY and SVGEGT. CDR3 in DNA: TGTGCCAGCAGTTACCCAGATGGGGCCAACGTCCTGACTTTC. Translated, it gives CASSYPDGANVLTF.

The gene calls are TRBV11-1 and TRBJ1-2; 7 nucleotides match TRBD1. The CDR3 extends over 17 amino acids. The V and J ends lost 5 bases and 4 bases, in that order; junction bases with no gene match: 16. Germline CDR1 reads SGHAT; CDR2 reads FQDESV (reference sequence). CDR3 bases: TGTGCCAGCAGCGAAGGGCAGGGGGGCAGACCCTTCTATGGCTACACCTTC. This sequence encodes CASSEGQGGRPFYGYTF.

This clonotype has ten or more counts. This could be a read error, since a much larger clone is one nucleotide away. The rearrangement joins TRBV6-2 or TRBV6-3 to TRBJ2-5; unclear D gene. Germline V lookup: CDR1 MNHEY, CDR2 SVGEGT. The CDR3 totals 10 residues. Trimming cost V 7 bases and J 0 bases, with 0 bases left between them. The CDR3 loop reads CASNQETQYF. CDR3 sequence (DNA): TGTGCCAGCAACCAAGAGACCCAGTACTTC.

This rearrangement joins TRBV20-1 to TRBJ1-2, with 7 positions matching TRBD1. Germline lookup yields CDR1 DFQATT and CDR2 SNEGSKA (reference sequence). The CDR3 is 13 amino acids. V trimming: 6 bases; J trimming: 4 bases; junction bases outside the gene matches: 8. This chain's CDR3 is CSAAQGWGYGYTF. CDR3 in DNA: TGCAGTGCAGCACAGGGGTGGGGCTATGGCTACACCTTC.

This chain uses TRBV4-3 with TRBJ2-6; no reliable D call. This CDR3 is built from 15 residues. Germline V lookup: CDR1 LGHNA, CDR2 YSLEER. Trimming cost V 0 bases and J 6 bases, with 9 bases left between them. Here the CDR3 DNA reads TGCGCCAGCAGCCAAGAGAGGCAGCTGGCCAACGTCCTGACTTTC. Its protein is CASSQERQLANVLTF.

The table lists this clonotype with a count of one. V and J are TRBV27 and TRBJ2-1; TRBD2 aligns across 10 bases. V was clipped by 3 bases and J by 9 bases; unmatched bases: 17. CDR1 MNHEY and CDR2 SMNVEV come from the germline V gene (reference sequence). This CDR3 comprises 18 residues. For the CDR3, the DNA is TGTGCCAGCAGTTTTCTACCTGGACTAGCGGACAAACACGGTGAGCAGTTCTTC. Encoded protein: CASSFLPGLADKHGEQFF.

The V gene is TRBV15, the J gene TRBJ2-4, with D maybe TRBD2 (7 bases). The closer fit of TRBJ2-7 to the DNA end suggests the J call may be wrong. Germline V gene data show CDR1 as LNHNV and CDR2 as YYDKDF (reference sequence). This CDR3 comprises 15 residues. CDR3 amino acids: CATSRVGGGLYEQYF. CDR3 bases: TGTGCCACCAGCAGGGTAGGGGGGGGCCTCTACGAGCAGTACTTC.

This chain links TRBV12-3 or TRBV12-4 with TRBJ1-5; D is undetermined. V was clipped by 5 bases and J by 3 bases, with 11 bases between them. This CDR3 has 14 amino acids. This CDR3 reads CASSPDFNNQPQHF. CDR3 DNA: TGTGCCAGCAGTCCCGACTTCAACAATCAGCCCCAGCATTTT.

The chain employs TRBV28 and TRBJ1-2; 7 bases line up with TRBD1. The CDR3 is made up of 15 amino acids. V was pared by 5 bases and J by 6 bases, with 12 bases of the junction left unmatched. Germline-derived CDR1 and CDR2 are MDHEN and SYDVKM. The CDR3: CASSPGDREFDGYTF. The CDR3 nucleotides are TGTGCCAGCAGTCCCGGTGACAGGGAATTTGATGGCTACACCTTC.

The chain couples TRBV3-1 to TRBJ2-7; the match to TRBD1 covers 7 bases. The germline V gene has CDR1 LGHDT and CDR2 YNNKEL (reference sequence). This CDR3 spans 13 amino acids. Trimming took 3 bases from V and 3 from J; bases not matched to a gene: 2. The CDR3 DNA reads TGTGCCAGCAGCCAGAGGGGGCTCTACGAGCAGTACTTC. Translating gives CASSQRGLYEQYF.

The chain couples TRBV20-1 to TRBJ1-1, with 11 bases identical to TRBD1. CDR1 and CDR2 (germline): DFQATT, SNEGSKA (reference sequence). After removal of 7 bases from V and 8 bases from J, the junction contained 12 bases not matched to a gene. The CDR3 extends over 14 amino acids. CDR3 DNA sequence: TGCAGTGGGGCCCCCGGGACAGGGGGTAGGGAAGCTTTCTTT. It specifies CSGAPGTGGREAFF.

The V call is TRBV7-2, the J call TRBJ2-6; D not certain. V lost 4 bases and J lost 0, with 19 bases in between. From germline, CDR1 is SGHTA and CDR2 FQGNSA. CDR3 length: 19 residues. The CDR3 region has the DNA TGTGCCAGCAGCTCAAATGGAGCAGGCACGAGCTCTGGGGCCAACGTCCTGACTTTC. It encodes CASSSNGAGTSSGANVLTF.